These 29 T cell receptor beta chains share one sample of origin, sequenced in a study of vaccination and CD4 T cells after COVID-19. No antigen has been identified for these receptors. Indicated treatment: roughly 10-day PBMC culture with coronavirus spike peptide pools or control peptides (ViraFEST assay). The Oncomine TCR Beta short-read assay sequenced DNA from cultured CD4+ T cells. TCRdb called the PCR reads again in MiXCR, with one record for every CDR3 protein. In the table there are about 20,000 distinct CDR3 sequences, 80% of which are singletons. The sequencing here drew on CD4+ T cells from blood, cultured in vitro, taken after SARS-CoV-2 vaccination. The receptors originated from a human donor who received a COVID-19 vaccine.

The CDR3 sequence is CASSEGGELFF. In DNA form, the CDR3 reads TGTGCCAGCAGCGAAGGCGGGGAGCTGTTTTTT. The V and J genes are TRBV9 and TRBJ2-2; no clear D. This CDR3 region has 11 residues. The V gene lost 3 bases and the J gene lost 7 bases, with 4 bases spanning the gap. CDR1 is SGDLS and CDR2 is YYNGEE in the germline V gene.

This chain connects TRBV6-5 to TRBJ2-1; possible D gene TRBD2, 5 bases. The CDR3 length is 17 residues. Germline lookup yields CDR1 MNHEY and CDR2 SVGAGI. Between the trimmed V and J ends, which lost 2 bases and 2 bases, there was a span of 16 bases. The CDR3 bases are TGTGCCAGCAGTTACACCCTAGACGGGATTCCCTACAATGAGCAGTTCTTC. The encoded protein is CASSYTLDGIPYNEQFF.

This chain joins TRBV4-2 and TRBJ2-7; no clear D gene. The CDR3 runs to 13 residues. Trimming took off 4 bases at V and 5 bases at J, with 12 bases between the two ends. The germline V gene has CDR1 LGHNA and CDR2 YNFKEQ. The CDR3 reads CASSPWVSDEQYF. The CDR3 nucleotides are TGTGCCAGCAGCCCGTGGGTATCCGACGAGCAGTACTTC.

The chain joins TRBV25-1 to TRBJ1-2; 10 nucleotides agree with TRBD1. Germline-derived CDR1 and CDR2 are MGHDK and SYGVNS. V shed 2 bases and J 0 bases; nucleotides not matched to a gene: 9. CDR3 length: 18 residues. Here the CDR3 reads CASSEVRGQGHSNYGYTF. In nucleotides, the CDR3 is TGTGCCAGCAGTGAAGTCCGGGGACAGGGGCACTCTAACTATGGCTACACCTTC.

The chain is built from TRBV6-1 and TRBJ1-2, with D possibly TRBD1 on 6 matching bases. Germline CDR1 reads MNHNS; CDR2 reads SASEGT. V lost 11 bases, J lost 8 bases, and 21 bases lay in between. The CDR3 has 13 amino acids. CDR3 loop: CALGGRRWEGYTF. The CDR3, as DNA: TGTGCCCTCGGGGGCCGGAGGTGGGAGGGCTACACCTTC.

The chain employs TRBV12-5 and TRBJ2-3; TRBD1 matches 8 bases. V shed 4 bases, J shed 7 bases, and the junction held 10 bases outside the gene matches. Germline V CDR1 and CDR2: LGHNT, FRNRAP. This CDR3 is 15 amino acids long. The CDR3 DNA sequence: TGTGCTAGTGGTTCGGACAGGGACCCAGGGAATACGCAGTATTTT. Its translation: CASGSDRDPGNTQYF.

CDR3 protein: CASSLDPFWTSGGAAETQYF. The CDR3 DNA sequence: TGTGCCAGCAGTTTGGACCCGTTTTGGACTAGCGGGGGGGCCGCGGAGACCCAGTACTTC. The chain couples TRBV12-3 or TRBV12-4 to TRBJ2-5; 15 positions match TRBD2. Unmatched junction bases numbered 16, after V lost 3 bases and J lost 5 bases. The CDR3 covers 20 residues.

This chain uses TRBV6-1 with TRBJ1-1; D is uncertain. V was pared by 6 bases and J by 5 bases, with 16 bases between. The CDR3 totals 14 residues. Germline V gene sequence: CDR1 MNHNS, CDR2 SASEGT. CDR3 DNA sequence: TGTGCCAGCAGAATGAACGGGTTGCGGACTGAAGCTTTCTTT. Protein product: CASRMNGLRTEAFF.

This chain links TRBV11-3 with TRBJ2-7; 12 bases fit TRBD2. Germline lookup yields CDR1 SGHNT and CDR2 YENEEA. The CDR3 is 15 amino acids. V lost 1 base and J lost 6; bases outside the gene matches: 4. For the CDR3, the DNA is TGTGCCAGCAGCTTAGGGCGGACTAGCGGGGCCGAGCAGTACTTC. This translates into CASSLGRTSGAEQYF.

V usage is TRBV7-3 and J usage is TRBJ1-6; D is unresolved. Germline V gives CDR1 SGHTA, CDR2 FQGTGA. Trimming removed 1 base at V and 8 bases at J, with 9 bases between. This CDR3 is 14 amino acids long. The CDR3 loop is CASSLNRLDSPLHF. CDR3 in DNA: TGTGCCAGCAGCTTAAACCGTCTTGATTCACCCCTCCACTTT.

This clonotype was counted between two and nine times. The chain uses TRBV20-1 and TRBJ2-3, with TRBD1 matching 7 bases. V shed 4 bases, J shed 2 bases, and the junction held 9 bases outside the gene matches. This CDR3 contains 15 residues. Germline V lookup: CDR1 DFQATT, CDR2 SNEGSKA (reference sequence). CDR3 nucleotides: TGCAGTGCTAAGGGACAGACCGGCACCACAGATACGCAGTATTTT. This sequence encodes CSAKGQTGTTDTQYF.

The genes are TRBV7-9 and TRBJ2-5, with D unclear. Germline V gives CDR1 SEHNR, CDR2 FQNEAQ (reference sequence). Trimming pared 4 bases from V and 4 bases from J, leaving 16 bases between. The CDR3 spans 15 residues. CDR3: CASSSLSPLGETQYF. CDR3 in DNA: TGTGCCAGCAGCTCCTTATCCCCACTGGGAGAGACCCAGTACTTC.

The chain joins TRBV20-1 to TRBJ2-3; D perhaps matches TRBD2 (6 bases). CDR3 length: 14 residues. The germline V gene encodes CDR1 DFQATT and CDR2 SNEGSKA (reference sequence). The ends were cut back, 0 bases at V and 2 bases at J, with 9 bases in the middle. CDR3 sequence: CSARDGTSTDTQYF. The CDR3 DNA is TGCAGTGCTAGAGATGGGACTTCCACAGATACGCAGTATTTT.

This clonotype was detected once. This chain joins TRBV20-1 and TRBJ1-2; D possibly corresponds to TRBD1 (5 bases). Germline CDR1 DFQATT, CDR2 SNEGSKA (reference sequence). The CDR3 is 11 residues long. V lost 6 bases and J lost 5, with 10 bases in between. DNA of the CDR3: TGCAGTGCCACCGGGACTTATGGCTACACCTTC. Protein product: CSATGTYGYTF.

The chain is built from TRBV6-5 and TRBJ1-1; D unresolved. Between the trimmed V and J ends, which lost 0 bases and 11 bases, there was a span of 19 bases. Germline V gene sequence: CDR1 MNHEY, CDR2 SVGAGI. This CDR3 has 15 amino acids. The CDR3 region has the DNA TGTGCCAGCAGTTACTCGGCTACAGCCTCTCCCAGGGCTTTCTTT. Protein: CASSYSATASPRAFF.

This chain links TRBV4-2 with TRBJ1-3, with 7 bases identical to TRBD1. The CDR3 loop spans 17 amino acids. Germline V gene lookup returns CDR1 LGHNA and CDR2 YNFKEQ. Germline trimming cut 0 bases from V and 2 bases from J; bases unmatched to any gene: 7. CDR3 sequence: CASSQDAQGKTGNTIYF. As DNA, the CDR3 is TGTGCCAGCAGCCAAGACGCACAGGGGAAGACTGGAAACACCATATATTTT.

The rearrangement links TRBV2 to TRBJ1-6; 8 bases are a match to TRBD1. The CDR3 covers 15 residues. Trimming took 3 bases from V and 2 from J; bases not matched to a gene: 0. The germline gives CDR1 SNHLY, CDR2 FYNNEI. Here the CDR3 reads CASSEDRAYNSPLHF. Here the CDR3 DNA reads TGTGCCAGCAGTGAGGACAGGGCCTATAATTCACCCCTCCACTTT.

This chain uses TRBV10-3 with TRBJ1-1; D ambiguous. CDR3 length: 14 amino acids. The germline V gene encodes CDR1 ENHRY and CDR2 SYGVKD. V shed 11 bases and J shed 1 base, with 17 bases lying between them. The CDR3 is CASTFRAGNTEAFF. CDR3 bases: TGTGCCTCGACTTTTCGGGCGGGGAACACTGAAGCTTTCTTT.

This rearrangement joins TRBV7-2 to TRBJ1-2, with TRBD1 as a possible D gene (5 bases). CDR3 size: 15 residues. V lost 1 base and J lost 3, with 12 bases in between. The V gene's germline CDR1 is SGHTA and CDR2 FQGNSA. This CDR3 is CASSLVSQGDYGYTF. The DNA of the CDR3 is TGTGCCAGCAGCTTAGTAAGCCAGGGAGACTATGGCTACACCTTC.

This clonotype was found a few times. V and J are TRBV6-1 and TRBJ1-2, with 7 bases that match TRBD1. The CDR3 length is 12 residues. Trimming took 8 bases from V and 5 from J; bases not matched to a gene: 5. Germline V lookup: CDR1 MNHNS, CDR2 SASEGT. CDR3 region: CASGDSRYGYTF. The CDR3 bases are TGTGCCAGCGGGGACAGCCGATATGGCTACACCTTC.

The V call is TRBV6-1, the J call TRBJ1-1; TRBD1 matches 7 bases. Germline CDR1 MNHNS, CDR2 SASEGT. The CDR3 consists of 15 residues. V lost 4 bases to trimming and J lost 1 base; unmatched junction nucleotides: 6. CDR3 coding DNA: TGTGCCAGCAGTGCCCGACAGGGTGGGAACACTGAAGCTTTCTTT. Translation gives CASSARQGGNTEAFF.

The genes are TRBV19 and TRBJ2-2; a weak D match, TRBD1 (5 bases). Per germline, CDR1 LNHDA and CDR2 SQIVND (reference sequence). The V end lost 6 bases, the J end lost 1 base, and 9 bases lay between the germline ends. This CDR3 has 14 amino acids. For the CDR3, the DNA is TGTGCCAGTAGCGGGCAGGGGAACACCGGGGAGCTGTTTTTT. Its translation: CASSGQGNTGELFF. Supplemented by reference TRBV19 and TRBJ2-2, the full variable domain reads DGGITQSPKYLFRKEGQNVTLSCEQNLNHDAMYWYRQDPGQGLRLIYYSQIVNDFQKGDIAEGYSVSREKKESFPLTVTSAQKNPTAFYLCASSGQGNTGELFFGEGSRLTVL.

The chain carries TRBV24-1 and TRBJ2-5; either TRBD1 or TRBD2 may supply D (7 bases each). Germline lookup yields CDR1 KGHDR and CDR2 SFDVKD. The CDR3 has 16 amino acids. Deletions cut 0 bases from V and 2 bases from J, with 12 bases between. This CDR3 is CATSDLQGGKQETQYF. CDR3 in DNA: TGTGCCACCAGTGATTTGCAGGGGGGGAAGCAAGAGACCCAGTACTTC.

This clonotype occurred once. The chain uses TRBV7-3 and TRBJ2-2; TRBD1 aligns across 7 bases. The germline V gene has CDR1 SGHTA and CDR2 FQGTGA. The CDR3 covers 15 residues. V dropped 5 bases and J dropped 7; count of bases not matched to a gene: 10. CDR3 region: CASSPKTGINGELFF. The CDR3 nucleotides are TGTGCCAGCAGCCCAAAGACAGGGATTAACGGGGAGCTGTTTTTT.

This chain joins TRBV6-1 and TRBJ2-5; 9 bases align to TRBD1. V shed 5 bases, J shed 5 bases, and the junction held 6 bases outside the gene matches. The length of the CDR3 is 14 residues. The germline CDR1 and CDR2 sequences are MNHNS and SASEGT. CDR3 DNA: TGTGCCAGCAGTCGTGGACAGGGGACGGAGACCCAGTACTTC. Encoded protein: CASSRGQGTETQYF.

V is TRBV19 and J is TRBJ2-1; D may correspond to TRBD1 or TRBD2 (5 bases each). The CDR3 consists of 17 residues. The V end was cut by 3 bases, the J end by 0 bases, with 15 bases between. Germline lookup yields CDR1 LNHDA and CDR2 SQIVND (reference sequence). The CDR3 loop reads CASSMARWGSSYNEQFF. Here the CDR3 DNA reads TGTGCCAGTAGTATGGCCCGGTGGGGGAGCTCCTACAATGAGCAGTTCTTC.

The J gene is TRBJ2-1, the V gene TRBV30, with D possibly matching TRBD2 (5 bases). Germline V CDR1 and CDR2: GTSNPN, SVGIG (reference sequence). This CDR3 comprises 14 residues. Trimming stripped 2 bases from V and 0 bases from J, with 8 bases between. The CDR3 protein is CAWSLDYSYNEQFF. The CDR3 nucleotides read TGTGCCTGGAGTTTAGACTACTCCTACAATGAGCAGTTCTTC. Variable domain in full (rest from reference TRBV30 and TRBJ2-1): SQTIHQWPATLVQPVGSPLSLECTVEGTSNPNLYWYRQAAGRGLQLLFYSVGIGQISSEVPQNLSASRPQDRQFILSSKKLLLSDSGFYLCAWSLDYSYNEQFFGPGTRLTVL.

The CDR3 is CSATGLAGAFSYEQYF. The CDR3 DNA reads TGCAGTGCTACGGGACTAGCGGGGGCCTTCTCCTACGAGCAGTACTTC. The chain has TRBV20-1 and TRBJ2-7; TRBD2 aligns across 14 bases. Trimming took 4 bases from V and 0 from J; bases not matched to a gene: 5. This CDR3 is built from 16 residues. CDR1 and CDR2 from the germline V gene are DFQATT and SNEGSKA (reference sequence).

The V gene is TRBV30, the J gene TRBJ1-5; D remains ambiguous. CDR1 and CDR2 (germline): GTSNPN, SVGIG (reference sequence). The V and J ends lost 0 bases and 5 bases respectively, with 20 bases between them. The CDR3 runs 17 residues. CDR3 in DNA: TGTGCCTGGAGTGTAGGGTCCGCAGGCCGCTGGCATCAGCCCCAGCATTTT. Protein: CAWSVGSAGRWHQPQHF. The variable domain in full, with the rest retrieved from reference TRBV30 and TRBJ1-5, is SQTIHQWPATLVQPVGSPLSLECTVEGTSNPNLYWYRQAAGRGLQLLFYSVGIGQISSEVPQNLSASRPQDRQFILSSKKLLLSDSGFYLCAWSVGSAGRWHQPQHFGDGTRLSIL.